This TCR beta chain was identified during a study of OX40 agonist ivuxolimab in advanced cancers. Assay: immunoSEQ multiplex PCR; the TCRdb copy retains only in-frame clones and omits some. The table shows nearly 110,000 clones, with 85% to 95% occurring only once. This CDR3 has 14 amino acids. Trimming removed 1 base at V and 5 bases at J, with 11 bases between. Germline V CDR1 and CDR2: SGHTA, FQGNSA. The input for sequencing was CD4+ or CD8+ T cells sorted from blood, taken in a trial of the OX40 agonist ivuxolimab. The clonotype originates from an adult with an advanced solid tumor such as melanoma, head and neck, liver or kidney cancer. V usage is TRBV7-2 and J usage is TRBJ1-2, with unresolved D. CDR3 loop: CASSLDSGNYGYTF. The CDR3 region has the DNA TGTGCCAGCAGCTTAGATTCGGGAAATTATGGCTACACCTTC.